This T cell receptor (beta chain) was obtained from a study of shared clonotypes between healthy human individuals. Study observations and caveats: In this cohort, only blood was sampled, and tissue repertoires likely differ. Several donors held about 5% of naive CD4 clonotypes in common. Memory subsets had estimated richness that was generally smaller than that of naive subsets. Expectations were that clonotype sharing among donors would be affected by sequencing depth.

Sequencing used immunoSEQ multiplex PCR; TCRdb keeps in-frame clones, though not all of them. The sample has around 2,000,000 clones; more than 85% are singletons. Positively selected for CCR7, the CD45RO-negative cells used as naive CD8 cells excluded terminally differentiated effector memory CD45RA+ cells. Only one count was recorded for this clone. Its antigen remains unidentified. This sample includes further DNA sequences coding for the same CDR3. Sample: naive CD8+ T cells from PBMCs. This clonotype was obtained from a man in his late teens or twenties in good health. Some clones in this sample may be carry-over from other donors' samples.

In nucleotides, the CDR3 is TGTGCCAGTAGTTCCCGGGACAGAGCCTACGAGCAGTACTTC. This sequence encodes CASSSRDRAYEQYF. The V call is TRBV19, the J call TRBJ2-7, with 7 bases identical to TRBD1. The CDR3 contains 14 residues. CDR1 is LNHDA, CDR2 SQIVND, per germline (reference sequence). V was clipped by 5 bases and J by 2 bases; unmatched bases: 6.